A selection of T cell receptor beta chains follows, all from one sample in a study of shared clonotypes between healthy human individuals. The assay was immunoSEQ multiplex PCR, and TCRdb's table has in-frame clones only and misses some. Among over a million clones listed, around 97% were seen once. What was sequenced was naive CD4+ T cells sorted from blood. The receptor source for this set is a man under 40 in good health. Each CDR3 is given with its conserved first and last residue. Fields, in order: V gene, D gene, clone size, J gene, CDR3 DNA, CDR3 protein. The D gene is left open where the match is weak. Rows give clone size only sometimes, using once, few, many, or a class for an expanded clone.

V gene: TRBV28
D gene: NA
clone size: NA
J gene: TRBJ2-1
CDR3 DNA: TGTGCCAGCAGAAGAGGGAAAGGCTCCTACAATGAGCAGTTCTTC
CDR3 protein: CASRRGKGSYNEQFF

V gene: TRBV5-6
D gene: NA
clone size: NA
J gene: TRBJ2-2
CDR3 DNA: TGTGCCAGCAGTTCCGGGACAATTTCCACCGGGGAGCTGTTTTTT
CDR3 protein: CASSSGTISTGELFF

V gene: TRBV27
D gene: NA
clone size: once
J gene: TRBJ2-7
CDR3 DNA: TGTGCCAGCAGTTTATACCGTCCCTCAAGGGACGAGCAGTACTTC
CDR3 protein: CASSLYRPSRDEQYF

V gene: TRBV12-1
D gene: NA
clone size: NA
J gene: TRBJ2-3
CDR3 DNA: TGTGCCAGCAGCGCCGGACGACAGCGAAGCACAGATACGCAGTATTTT
CDR3 protein: CASSAGRQRSTDTQYF

V gene: TRBV30
D gene: NA
clone size: NA
J gene: TRBJ1-5
CDR3 DNA: TGTGCCTGGAGTGTAGGTAGGGATCAGCCCCAGCATTTT
CDR3 protein: CAWSVGRDQPQHF

V gene: TRBV7-2
D gene: TRBD1
clone size: NA
J gene: TRBJ1-1
CDR3 DNA: TGTGCCAGCAGCTTAGTTGGTAGGGGGCTACCCATGAACACTGAAGCTTTCTTT
CDR3 protein: CASSLVGRGLPMNTEAFF

V gene: TRBV18
D gene: NA
clone size: NA
J gene: TRBJ1-4
CDR3 DNA: TGTGCCAGCTCGGAGGACCCGGCGAGGGGTGAAAAACTGTTTTTT
CDR3 protein: CASSEDPARGEKLFF

V gene: TRBV14
D gene: TRBD1
clone size: NA
J gene: TRBJ1-2
CDR3 DNA: TGTGCCAGCAGCCATTGGGACAGGGGTCATAAGGGGAGCGGCTACACCTTC
CDR3 protein: CASSHWDRGHKGSGYTF

V gene: TRBV20-1
D gene: NA
clone size: NA
J gene: TRBJ1-2
CDR3 DNA: TGCAGTGCTAGATCGGCGGGTGGCTACACCTTC
CDR3 protein: CSARSAGGYTF

V gene: TRBV7-8
D gene: TRBD1
clone size: once
J gene: TRBJ1-5
CDR3 DNA: TGTGCCAGCAGCTCAACAGGGGACCAGCCCCAGCATTTT
CDR3 protein: CASSSTGDQPQHF

V gene: TRBV19
D gene: NA
clone size: NA
J gene: TRBJ2-3
CDR3 DNA: TGTGCCAGTAGTATAGAACCCAGGGTGGAGGGGACAGATACGCAGTATTTT
CDR3 protein: CASSIEPRVEGTDTQYF

V gene: TRBV18
D gene: NA
clone size: NA
J gene: TRBJ1-3
CDR3 DNA: TGTGCCAGCTCACAAACTAGTCTCCGATTCTCTGGAAACACCATATATTTT
CDR3 protein: CASSQTSLRFSGNTIYF

V gene: TRBV4-3
D gene: NA
clone size: NA
J gene: TRBJ1-4
CDR3 DNA: TGCGCCAGCAGACCGGGGGGTGGCGATGAAAAACTGTTTTTT
CDR3 protein: CASRPGGGDEKLFF

V gene: TRBV2
D gene: TRBD2
clone size: NA
J gene: TRBJ2-1
CDR3 DNA: TGTGCCAGCAGTGGGGGACTAGCGGCCAACAATGAGCAGTTCTTC
CDR3 protein: CASSGGLAANNEQFF

V gene: TRBV5-6
D gene: TRBD2
clone size: NA
J gene: TRBJ2-7
CDR3 DNA: TGTGCCAGCAGCTTGGGACTAGCGGACTACGAGCAGTACTTC
CDR3 protein: CASSLGLADYEQYF

V gene: TRBV19
D gene: TRBD1
clone size: NA
J gene: TRBJ2-7
CDR3 DNA: TGTGCCAGTAGTATAACAGGGGGAACCTACGAGCAGTACTTC
CDR3 protein: CASSITGGTYEQYF

V gene: TRBV5-6
D gene: NA
clone size: NA
J gene: TRBJ1-1
CDR3 DNA: TGTGCCAGCAGCAGCCTCTGGGACACTAAGGCTTTCTTT
CDR3 protein: CASSSLWDTKAFF

V gene: TRBV10-3
D gene: NA
clone size: NA
J gene: TRBJ2-5
CDR3 DNA: TGTGCCATCAGCCTTTCCGGGACCCTCCAAGAGACCCAGTACTTC
CDR3 protein: CAISLSGTLQETQYF

V gene: TRBV7-2
D gene: NA
clone size: NA
J gene: TRBJ2-7
CDR3 DNA: TGTGCCAGCAGCTTAGCGCGGGGTCTTCTAATTCATAGACAGAGGCCCTACGAGCAGTACTTC
CDR3 protein: CASSLARGLLIHRQRPYEQYF

V gene: TRBV20-1
D gene: TRBD2
clone size: NA
J gene: TRBJ2-3
CDR3 DNA: TGCAGTGCTGTGAGCGGGAGGGCCTTGTATTTT
CDR3 protein: CSAVSGRALYF

V gene: TRBV18
D gene: NA
clone size: NA
J gene: TRBJ2-1
CDR3 DNA: TGTGCCAGCTCACCGGTCGATGAGCAGTTCTTC
CDR3 protein: CASSPVDEQFF

V gene: TRBV14
D gene: TRBD2
clone size: NA
J gene: TRBJ2-7
CDR3 DNA: TGTGCCAGCAGCCAGCGACTAGCGGGACTCTCCTACGAGCAGTACTTC
CDR3 protein: CASSQRLAGLSYEQYF

V gene: TRBV7-9
D gene: NA
clone size: NA
J gene: TRBJ2-3
CDR3 DNA: TGTGCCAGTCGGTGGGGGTACACAGATACGCAGTATTTT
CDR3 protein: CASRWGYTDTQYF

V gene: TRBV5-4
D gene: NA
clone size: NA
J gene: TRBJ2-2
CDR3 DNA: TGTGCCAGCAGCATGAGCGGGCCCGGCACCGGGGAGCTGTTTTTT
CDR3 protein: CASSMSGPGTGELFF

V gene: TRBV18
D gene: NA
clone size: NA
J gene: TRBJ2-5
CDR3 DNA: TGTGCCAGCTCACCAATAGCGGAACAAGAGACCCAGTACTTC
CDR3 protein: CASSPIAEQETQYF

V gene: TRBV19
D gene: NA
clone size: NA
J gene: TRBJ2-5
CDR3 DNA: TGTGCCAGTAACCCGGGCTCTTCGGGGGAGACCCAGTACTTC
CDR3 protein: CASNPGSSGETQYF

V gene: TRBV27
D gene: NA
clone size: NA
J gene: TRBJ2-2
CDR3 DNA: TGTGCCAGCAGTGCTGTCATGGCCGGGGAGCTGTTTTTT
CDR3 protein: CASSAVMAGELFF

V gene: TRBV6-5
D gene: TRBD1
clone size: NA
J gene: TRBJ2-1
CDR3 DNA: TGTGCCAGCAGTTACTGGGGAACACAGGGGTTTGAGCAGTTCTTC
CDR3 protein: CASSYWGTQGFEQFF

V gene: TRBV9
D gene: NA
clone size: NA
J gene: TRBJ2-1
CDR3 DNA: TGTGCCAGCAGCGCCTCCTACAATGAGCAGTTCTTC
CDR3 protein: CASSASYNEQFF

V gene: TRBV6-1
D gene: NA
clone size: NA
J gene: TRBJ1-2
CDR3 DNA: TGTGCCAGCAGTGAAACAGCAGGGGTGGGGTATGGCTACACCTTC
CDR3 protein: CASSETAGVGYGYTF

V gene: TRBV7-8
D gene: TRBD2
clone size: NA
J gene: TRBJ2-7
CDR3 DNA: TGTGCCAGCAGCTTAGGAACTAGCGGGAGAGAAGCCTACGAGCAGTACTTC
CDR3 protein: CASSLGTSGREAYEQYF

V gene: TRBV4-3
D gene: NA
clone size: NA
J gene: TRBJ2-2
CDR3 DNA: TGCGCCAGCAGCATCATAGCTACCATCAACACCGGGGAGCTGTTTTTT
CDR3 protein: CASSIIATINTGELFF

V gene: TRBV28
D gene: NA
clone size: NA
J gene: TRBJ2-7
CDR3 DNA: TGTGCCACCCTCGGAACCTACGAGCAGTACTTC
CDR3 protein: CATLGTYEQYF

V gene: TRBV19
D gene: NA
clone size: NA
J gene: TRBJ1-5
CDR3 DNA: TGTGCCAGTAGTATAGATCCAGGGTTCAATCAGCCCCAGCATTTT
CDR3 protein: CASSIDPGFNQPQHF

V gene: TRBV11-2
D gene: NA
clone size: NA
J gene: TRBJ1-4
CDR3 DNA: TGTGCCAGCAGCCCAATGCTGGGGTCGGGTAATGAAAAACTGTTTTTT
CDR3 protein: CASSPMLGSGNEKLFF

V gene: TRBV7-2
D gene: NA
clone size: NA
J gene: TRBJ1-4
CDR3 DNA: TGTGCCAGCAGCTTAGACCACAGGGACGAAAAACTGTTTTTT
CDR3 protein: CASSLDHRDEKLFF

V gene: TRBV19
D gene: NA
clone size: NA
J gene: TRBJ1-2
CDR3 DNA: TGTGCCAGTAGAAGGGGTGACAGCGACTATGGCTACACCTTC
CDR3 protein: CASRRGDSDYGYTF

V gene: TRBV10-3
D gene: TRBD2
clone size: NA
J gene: TRBJ2-3
CDR3 DNA: TGTGCCATCAGTGAGTCGGGACTAGCGTTCTCAGATACGCAGTATTTT
CDR3 protein: CAISESGLAFSDTQYF

V gene: TRBV30
D gene: NA
clone size: NA
J gene: TRBJ1-5
CDR3 DNA: TGTGCCTGGAGTCGGGGGTACCAGCCCCAGCATTTT
CDR3 protein: CAWSRGYQPQHF

V gene: TRBV6-1
D gene: TRBD2
clone size: NA
J gene: TRBJ2-2
CDR3 DNA: TGTGCCAGCAGGATAGCGGGAGTTGCCGGGGAGCTGTTTTTT
CDR3 protein: CASRIAGVAGELFF

V gene: TRBV30
D gene: NA
clone size: NA
J gene: TRBJ2-7
CDR3 DNA: TGTGCCTGGGGCAGGGAGCTATACGAGCAGTACTTC
CDR3 protein: CAWGRELYEQYF

V gene: TRBV27
D gene: NA
clone size: NA
J gene: TRBJ1-5
CDR3 DNA: TGTGCCAGCAGCCCGATATCCGGGGGCAATCAGCCCCAGCATTTT
CDR3 protein: CASSPISGGNQPQHF

V gene: TRBV9
D gene: TRBD1
clone size: NA
J gene: TRBJ2-7
CDR3 DNA: TGTGCCAGCATTAGTCCCCGGGGGGACAGGGCCTACGAGCAGTACTTC
CDR3 protein: CASISPRGDRAYEQYF

V gene: TRBV7-2
D gene: NA
clone size: NA
J gene: TRBJ2-1
CDR3 DNA: TGTGCCAGCAGCTTAGTACCCTCCGGGCTAGTCTCCTACAATGAGCAGTTCTTC
CDR3 protein: CASSLVPSGLVSYNEQFF

V gene: TRBV28
D gene: NA
clone size: NA
J gene: TRBJ2-7
CDR3 DNA: TGTGCCAGCAGTTTTGCCGCCGAGGCGTACGAGCAGTACTTC
CDR3 protein: CASSFAAEAYEQYF

V gene: TRBV18
D gene: TRBD2
clone size: NA
J gene: TRBJ2-5
CDR3 DNA: TGTGCCAGCTCACCCGGGACTAGCGGGAGGGGCCAAGAGACCCAGTACTTC
CDR3 protein: CASSPGTSGRGQETQYF

V gene: TRBV18
D gene: TRBD1
clone size: NA
J gene: TRBJ2-1
CDR3 DNA: TGTGCCAGCTCAAGAGACAGGGGGCTAATGGATGAGCAGTTCTTC
CDR3 protein: CASSRDRGLMDEQFF

V gene: TRBV7-3
D gene: NA
clone size: NA
J gene: TRBJ2-7
CDR3 DNA: TGTGCCAGCAGTAGTGGAGGCGAGCAGTACTTC
CDR3 protein: CASSSGGEQYF

V gene: TRBV9
D gene: TRBD2
clone size: NA
J gene: TRBJ2-3
CDR3 DNA: TGTGCCAGCAGCGTTTTCGATAAGCGGGGGATCCACACAGATACGCAGTATTTT
CDR3 protein: CASSVFDKRGIHTDTQYF

V gene: TRBV28
D gene: TRBD2
clone size: NA
J gene: TRBJ2-1
CDR3 DNA: TGTGCCAGCAGTTTAATGGGACTAGCCATTAATGAGCAGTTCTTC
CDR3 protein: CASSLMGLAINEQFF

V gene: TRBV29-1
D gene: NA
clone size: NA
J gene: TRBJ2-1
CDR3 DNA: TGCAGCGTTCGGGACTCAGGCACTCGAAGGCAGTTCTTC
CDR3 protein: CSVRDSGTRRQFF